A selection of T cell receptor beta chains follows, all from one sample in a study of shared clonotypes between healthy human individuals. Assay: immunoSEQ multiplex PCR; the TCRdb copy retains only in-frame clones and omits some. The data hold around 1.9 million clones, with around 93% observed a single time. Material for sequencing was naive CD8+ T cells from PBMCs. The receptors were sampled from a man younger than 35 in good health. Some clones in this sample may be carry-over from other donors' samples. Each CDR3 is given with its conserved first and last residue. Fields, in order: D gene, clone size, J gene, V gene, CDR3 protein, CDR3 DNA. D genes are given only for firm matches. Clone size is not always given. Where it is, it says once, few, many or a class for expanded clones.

>.|.|TRBJ2-6|TRBV9
CASTGSGANVLTF
TGTGCCAGCACGGGCTCTGGGGCCAACGTCCTGACTTTC
>.|.|TRBJ2-3|TRBV11-2
CASRRGTDTQYF
TGTGCCAGCAGAAGAGGGACAGATACGCAGTATTTT
>TRBD2|.|TRBJ2-3|TRBV7-8
CASSRTSGRTDTQYF
TGTGCCAGCAGCCGGACTAGCGGGCGCACAGATACGCAGTATTTT
>.|.|TRBJ2-7|TRBV5-1
CASSIVSGEWGEQYF
TGCGCCAGCAGCATCGTATCAGGGGAGTGGGGCGAGCAGTACTTC
>.|.|TRBJ1-1|TRBV7-8
CASSFTRSNTEAFF
TGTGCCAGCAGCTTCACAAGATCGAACACTGAAGCTTTCTTT
>.|.|TRBJ1-2|TRBV11-2
CASSLLNGQSYGYTF
TGTGCCAGCAGCTTACTAAATGGACAGTCCTATGGCTACACCTTC
>.|.|TRBJ2-6|TRBV19
CASSIPTKTGANVLTF
TGTGCCAGTAGTATCCCGACTAAAACTGGGGCCAACGTCCTGACTTTC
>TRBD1|once|TRBJ2-3|TRBV6-6
CASSNWDSSETDTQYF
TGTGCCAGCAGTAACTGGGACAGTTCAGAGACAGATACGCAGTATTTT
>.|.|TRBJ2-7|TRBV11-2
CASETGVGYEQYF
TGTGCCAGCGAGACAGGTGTCGGCTACGAGCAGTACTTC
>.|.|TRBJ1-2|TRBV14
CASSQEAQFHGYTF
TGTGCCAGCAGCCAAGAAGCACAGTTTCATGGCTACACCTTC
>TRBD1|.|TRBJ2-7|TRBV9
CASSVSPGQEYEQYF
TGTGCCAGCAGCGTTTCCCCGGGACAGGAATACGAGCAGTACTTC
>TRBD1|.|TRBJ2-1|TRBV15
CATSGIPGQGLGNEQFF
TGTGCCACCAGCGGAATACCGGGACAGGGATTAGGGAATGAGCAGTTCTTC
>TRBD2|.|TRBJ2-1|TRBV4-1
CASSPTGGVDEQFF
TGCGCCAGCAGCCCCACGGGGGGGGTCGATGAGCAGTTCTTC
>TRBD2|.|TRBJ2-7|TRBV7-9
CASSLGGSEQYF
TGTGCCAGCAGCTTGGGGGGGAGCGAGCAGTACTTC
>.|.|TRBJ2-7|TRBV18
CASSPPDSYEQYF
TGTGCCAGCTCACCACCAGATTCCTACGAGCAGTACTTC
>.|.|TRBJ2-7|TRBV5-6
CASSWAASEQYF
TGTGCCAGCAGCTGGGCAGCCTCCGAGCAGTACTTC
>TRBD2|.|TRBJ2-7|TRBV27
CASSPDWTSGSYEQYF
TGTGCCAGCAGCCCCGACTGGACTAGCGGGAGCTACGAGCAGTACTTC
>TRBD2|.|TRBJ2-2|TRBV11-1
CASSLVAGATGELFF
TGTGCCAGCAGCTTGGTAGCGGGCGCTACCGGGGAGCTGTTTTTT
>TRBD1|.|TRBJ2-7|TRBV29-1
CSIRTGDSYEQYF
TGCAGCATCCGGACAGGAGACTCCTACGAGCAGTACTTC
>TRBD2|.|TRBJ2-2|TRBV7-2
CASSPGTSGGGGLFF
TGTGCCAGCAGCCCGGGGACTAGCGGGGGTGGCGGGCTGTTTTTT